One sample yielded the 18 T cell receptor beta chains listed below, sequenced in a study of T-cell memory formation after mild COVID-19. Each CDR3 protein is one row after TCRdb ran MiXCR on the 5' RACE reads. The sample holds approximately 400,000 distinct CDR3 sequences, roughly 18% seen once. Sequencing was carried out using PBMCs or a T cell subset sorted from them (not recorded which). These TCRs come from a man in his late teens or twenties who had mild COVID-19 (a few samples of this study predate the infection). Cell type and time point are not known.

This clonotype was picked up a small number of times. The chain joins TRBV12-3 or TRBV12-4 to TRBJ1-5; D gene unclear. This CDR3 is built from 12 residues. Trimming removed 8 bases from V and 7 bases from J, with 12 bases in between. The CDR3 protein is CASQILSQPQHF. Here the CDR3 DNA reads TGTGCCAGCCAAATCTTGAGCCAGCCCCAGCATTTT.

This rearrangement joins TRBV4-2 to TRBJ1-2; no reliable D call. This CDR3 has 13 residues. Germline values: CDR1 LGHNA, CDR2 YNFKEQ. Trimming shortened V by 1 base and J by 6 bases, and 9 bases separated the two germline ends. CDR3 region: CASSQVVRDGYTF. As DNA, the CDR3 is TGTGCCAGCAGCCAAGTCGTGAGGGATGGCTACACCTTC.

V and J are TRBV4-3 and TRBJ2-3; 7 nucleotides align to TRBD2. V was clipped by 4 bases and J by 2 bases; unmatched bases: 9. Germline V gene lookup returns CDR1 LGHNA and CDR2 YSLEER. The CDR3 consists of 16 residues. The CDR3 here is CASSRGKRGPTDTQYF. In DNA, the CDR3 is TGCGCCAGCAGCCGAGGAAAGCGGGGCCCCACAGATACGCAGTATTTT.

This clonotype has a handful of counts. The genes are TRBV7-3 and TRBJ2-1; 12 nucleotides agree with TRBD2. The CDR3 spans 15 residues. Unmatched junction bases numbered 5, after V lost 5 bases and J lost 6 bases. CDR1 SGHTA and CDR2 FQGTGA come from the germline V gene. CDR3 amino acids: CASSQSSGGVNEQFF. The CDR3 DNA sequence: TGTGCCAGCAGCCAGTCTAGCGGGGGGGTCAATGAGCAGTTCTTC. Full variable domain (missing parts from reference TRBV7-3 and TRBJ2-1): GAGVSQTPSNKVTEKGKYVELRCDPISGHTALYWYRQSLGQGPEFLIYFQGTGAADDSGLPNDRFFAVRPEGSVSTLKIQRTERGDSAVYLCASSQSSGGVNEQFFGPGTRLTVL.

The V and J genes are TRBV7-3 and TRBJ2-5, with 8 bases matching TRBD2. V lost 5 bases and J lost 9; bases outside the gene matches: 26. This CDR3 has 19 residues. Germline assignment: CDR1 SGHTA and CDR2 FQGTGA. CDR3 sequence: CASSPVPAGAGGPPQAQYF. CDR3 bases: TGTGCCAGCAGCCCGGTACCGGCTGGCGCGGGGGGACCCCCCCAGGCCCAGTACTTC.

This clonotype was seen a few times. The chain carries TRBV7-6 and TRBJ2-1; 8 bases are a match to TRBD1. With V trimmed by 5 bases and J by 0 bases, 9 bases remained unmatched. Germline CDR1 SGHVS, CDR2 FNYEAQ. The CDR3 contains 17 residues. The CDR3 DNA sequence: TGTGCCAGCAGCCCGGAACAGGGGGGCTACTCCTACAATGAGCAGTTCTTC. This codes for CASSPEQGGYSYNEQFF.

The chain couples TRBV4-1 to TRBJ2-5; D not certain. Trimming pared 1 base from V and 4 bases from J, leaving 7 bases between. The CDR3 is 13 residues long. CDR1 MGHRA and CDR2 YSYEKL come from the germline V gene. This chain's CDR3 is CASSQGVLETQYF. As DNA, the CDR3 is TGCGCCAGCAGCCAAGGGGTTTTAGAGACCCAGTACTTC.

This clonotype was seen more than once but under ten times. The CDR3 reads CASSYSGWEGYTF. Here the CDR3 DNA reads TGTGCCAGCAGTTACTCAGGGTGGGAAGGCTACACCTTC. The chain employs TRBV6-5 and TRBJ1-2; no firm D call. The germline V and J ends were trimmed by 0 bases and 8 bases, with 10 bases remaining between them. This CDR3 region has 13 residues. Germline CDR1 and CDR2: MNHEY and SVGAGI.

This clonotype was found many times. V gene TRBV5-1 combines with J gene TRBJ2-2, with 7 bases lining up with TRBD1. The germline V gene encodes CDR1 SGHRS and CDR2 YFSETQ. V lost 2 bases, J lost 7 bases, and 11 bases stayed unmatched. CDR3 length: 16 amino acids. DNA for the CDR3: TGCGCCAGCAGCTTTGGCCCACAGGGGCTTGGCGGGGAGCTGTTTTTT. As protein: CASSFGPQGLGGELFF. Variable domain in full (rest from reference TRBV5-1 and TRBJ2-2): KAGVTQTPRYLIKTRGQQVTLSCSPISGHRSVSWYQQTPGQGLQFLFEYFSETQRNKGNFPGRFSGRQFSNSRSEMNVSTLELGDSALYLCASSFGPQGLGGELFFGEGSRLTVL.

The chain carries TRBV7-2 and TRBJ1-5; D uncertain. The CDR3 is 17 amino acids. The V end lost 1 base, the J end lost 0 bases, and 13 bases lay between the germline ends. Looked up from germline, CDR1 is SGHTA and CDR2 is FQGNSA. CDR3 DNA: TGTGCCAGCAGCTTAGTTGGTGGTAGTAATAGCAATCAGCCCCAGCATTTT. Translating gives CASSLVGGSNSNQPQHF.

This clonotype was detected a few times. The chain joins TRBV20-1 to TRBJ2-4; TRBD1 matches at 12 bases. Trimming removed 0 bases from V and 11 bases from J; junction bases left unmatched: 5. The CDR3 totals 14 residues. In germline, CDR1 is DFQATT, CDR2 SNEGSKA (reference sequence). The CDR3 is CSARDVGQGAVQYF. The DNA for the CDR3 is TGCAGTGCTAGAGATGTGGGACAGGGGGCGGTTCAGTACTTC.

This clonotype was seen a handful of times. V is TRBV2 and J is TRBJ1-2; D not certain. Germline V lookup: CDR1 SNHLY, CDR2 FYNNEI. Trimming removed 6 bases from V and 6 bases from J, with 14 bases in between. This CDR3 comprises 13 residues. CDR3 amino acids: CASSARRENGYTF. The CDR3 nucleotides read TGTGCCAGCAGCGCCAGGAGGGAGAATGGCTACACCTTC.

This clonotype appeared once. The gene calls are TRBV7-3 and TRBJ2-3; 11 positions match TRBD2. Germline lookup yields CDR1 SGHTA and CDR2 FQGTGA. This CDR3 is built from 17 residues. V lost 5 bases and J lost 2; bases outside the gene matches: 9. CDR3 in amino acids: CASSLAGTSGSTDTQYF. CDR3 DNA: TGTGCCAGCAGCCTGGCCGGGACTAGCGGCTCCACAGATACGCAGTATTTT.

This clonotype was counted only a few times. The chain links TRBV5-1 to TRBJ1-5; a weak D match, TRBD1 (5 bases). The CDR3 has 15 amino acids. Germline values: CDR1 SGHRS, CDR2 YFSETQ. The V gene lost 2 bases and the J gene lost 2 bases, with 11 bases spanning the gap. CDR3 loop: CASSFNGDGNQPQHF. As DNA, the CDR3 is TGCGCCAGCAGCTTCAACGGGGACGGCAATCAGCCCCAGCATTTT. The whole variable domain, remainder taken from reference TRBV5-1 and TRBJ1-5, is KAGVTQTPRYLIKTRGQQVTLSCSPISGHRSVSWYQQTPGQGLQFLFEYFSETQRNKGNFPGRFSGRQFSNSRSEMNVSTLELGDSALYLCASSFNGDGNQPQHFGDGTRLSIL.

The rearrangement uses TRBV5-5 and TRBJ1-6; TRBD1 matches 7 bases. Looked up from germline, CDR1 is SGHKS and CDR2 is YYEKEE (reference sequence). The length of the CDR3 is 14 residues. V shed 4 bases, J shed 10 bases, and the junction held 8 bases outside the gene matches. This CDR3 reads CASSPGGTGSPLHF. In nucleotides, the CDR3 is TGTGCCAGCAGCCCAGGGGGGACGGGATCACCCCTCCACTTT.

This clonotype was picked up a small number of times. This chain connects TRBV7-2 to TRBJ1-6; D possibly corresponds to TRBD1 (5 bases). Germline CDR1 and CDR2: SGHTA and FQGNSA. The CDR3 totals 17 residues. V lost 2 bases and J lost 5, with 16 bases in between. The chain's CDR3 is CASSLTGTALDNSPLHF. The CDR3 bases are TGTGCCAGCAGCTTAACGGGGACTGCCCTCGATAATTCACCCCTCCACTTT. Using reference TRBV7-2 and TRBJ1-6 for the parts outside the CDR3, the full variable domain is GAGVSQSPSNKVTEKGKDVELRCDPISGHTALYWYRQSLGQGLEFLIYFQGNSAPDKSGLPSDRFSAERTGGSVSTLTIQRTQQEDSAVYLCASSLTGTALDNSPLHFGNGTRLTVT.

This clonotype has a handful of counts. V gene TRBV20-1 combines with J gene TRBJ2-5; D ambiguous. The V end lost 3 bases, the J end lost 5 bases, and 7 bases lay between the germline ends. Germline CDR1 and CDR2: DFQATT and SNEGSKA (reference sequence). The CDR3 covers 11 residues. The CDR3 bases are TGCAGTGCTAGTCAATCGGAGACCCAGTACTTC. The encoded protein is CSASQSETQYF.

This chain uses TRBV7-9 with TRBJ2-7; 8 bases match TRBD1. V lost 5 bases, J lost 6 bases, and 9 bases stayed unmatched. This CDR3 comprises 14 residues. Germline-derived CDR1 and CDR2 are SEHNR and FQNEAQ (reference sequence). CDR3 in DNA: TGTGCCAGCAGCGTCTCCGGGACAGGATCCGAGCAGTACTTC. Translating gives CASSVSGTGSEQYF.